This T cell receptor (beta chain) stems from a study of CD8 T cells in Susac syndrome. The study sequenced TCR beta in blood CD8+ and CD4+ T cells. The multiple sclerosis control group comprised treatment-naive patients with stable or active relapsing-remitting disease. Negative magnetic isolation gave CD8+ and CD4+ cells; FACS enriched CD8+ TEMRA. With random hexamers, reverse transcription was performed on about 0.5 to 1 ug of RNA. Amplification of TCR beta CDR3 used immunoSEQ multiplex PCR across 54 Vbeta and 13 Jbeta. TCRdb fed the immunoSEQ multiplex PCR reads into MiXCR, producing one record per CDR3 protein. The sample includes approximately 120,000 distinct CDR3 sequences, about 90% seen only once; the top ten take approximately 0.24%. Sample: CD8+ T cells from PBMCs. This sequence originates from a human donor with multiple sclerosis.

CDR3 coding DNA: TGTGCCAGCAGCTTAACGACTAGGAGCACAGATACGCAGTATTTT. Protein product: CASSLTTRSTDTQYF. V is TRBV7-3 and J is TRBJ2-3; the D gene is possibly TRBD2 (6 bases). The V end lost 0 bases, the J end lost 0 bases, and 7 bases lay between the germline ends. CDR1 is SGHTA and CDR2 is FQGTGA in the germline V gene. There are 15 residues in the CDR3.